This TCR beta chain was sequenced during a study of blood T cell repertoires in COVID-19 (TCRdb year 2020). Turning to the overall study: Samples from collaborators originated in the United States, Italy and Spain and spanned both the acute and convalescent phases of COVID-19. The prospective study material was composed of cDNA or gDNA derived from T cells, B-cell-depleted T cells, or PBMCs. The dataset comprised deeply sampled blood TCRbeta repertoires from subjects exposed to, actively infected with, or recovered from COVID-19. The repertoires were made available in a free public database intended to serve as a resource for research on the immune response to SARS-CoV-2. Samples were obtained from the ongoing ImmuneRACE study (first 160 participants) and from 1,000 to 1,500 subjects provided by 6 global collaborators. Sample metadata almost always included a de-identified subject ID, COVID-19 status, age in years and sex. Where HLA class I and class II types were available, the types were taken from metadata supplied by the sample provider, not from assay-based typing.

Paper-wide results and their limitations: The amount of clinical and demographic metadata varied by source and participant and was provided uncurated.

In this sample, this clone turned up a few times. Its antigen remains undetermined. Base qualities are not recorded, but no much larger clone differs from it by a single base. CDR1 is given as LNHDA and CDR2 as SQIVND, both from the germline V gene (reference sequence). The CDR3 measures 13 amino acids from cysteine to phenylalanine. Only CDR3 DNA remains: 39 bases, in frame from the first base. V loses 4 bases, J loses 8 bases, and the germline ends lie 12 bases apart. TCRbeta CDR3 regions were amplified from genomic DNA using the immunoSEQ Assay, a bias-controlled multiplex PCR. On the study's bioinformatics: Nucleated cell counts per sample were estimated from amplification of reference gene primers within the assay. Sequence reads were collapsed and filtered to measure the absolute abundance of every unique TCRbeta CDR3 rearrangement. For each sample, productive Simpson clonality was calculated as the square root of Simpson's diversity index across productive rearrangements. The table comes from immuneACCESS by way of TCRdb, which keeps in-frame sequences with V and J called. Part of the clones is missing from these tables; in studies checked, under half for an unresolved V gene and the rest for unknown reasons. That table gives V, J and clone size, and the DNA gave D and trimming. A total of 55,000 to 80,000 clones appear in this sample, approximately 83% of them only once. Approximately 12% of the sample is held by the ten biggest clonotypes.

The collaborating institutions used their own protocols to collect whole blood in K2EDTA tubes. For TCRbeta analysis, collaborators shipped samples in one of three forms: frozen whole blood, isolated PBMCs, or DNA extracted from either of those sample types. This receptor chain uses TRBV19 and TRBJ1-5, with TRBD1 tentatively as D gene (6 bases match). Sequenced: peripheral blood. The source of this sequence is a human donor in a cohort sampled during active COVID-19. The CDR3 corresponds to CASSRARGEPQHF. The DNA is TGTGCCAGTAGTAGGGCCAGGGGAGAGCCCCAGCATTTT.